This entry lists 15 T cell receptor beta chains sequenced from one sample in a study of blood T cell repertoires in COVID-19. TCRdb's table, derived via immunoSEQ multiplex PCR, lists solely in-frame clones and lacks some. The sample consists of about 160,000 clones, approximately 80% of them appearing once. Sequenced sample: PBMCs or T cells enriched from blood (not recorded which). The receptors were gathered from a man in his forties or fifties who had recovered from COVID-19.

In this sample, this clone turned up a few times. V gene TRBV24-1 combines with J gene TRBJ1-3, with D hard to call. CDR3 length: 16 amino acids. Germline CDR1 is KGHDR and CDR2 is SFDVKD. Trimming took off 3 bases at V and 0 bases at J, with 11 bases between the two ends. This CDR3 reads CATSDGAANSGNTIYF. The CDR3 DNA reads TGTGCCACCAGTGATGGTGCGGCGAACTCTGGAAACACCATATATTTT.

The chain joins TRBV18 to TRBJ2-5; 9 bases agree with TRBD2. Germline loops: CDR1 KGHSH, CDR2 LQKENI. With V trimmed by 6 bases and J by 5 bases, 10 bases remained unmatched. This CDR3 comprises 15 residues. CDR3 sequence reads: CASSNRLAGHETQYF. Written as DNA, the CDR3 is TGTGCCAGCTCCAACCGGCTAGCGGGGCACGAGACCCAGTACTTC. The complete variable domain, with remaining parts taken from reference TRBV18 and TRBJ2-5, reads NAGVMQNPRHLVRRRGQEARLRCSPMKGHSHVYWYRQLPEEGLKFMVYLQKENIIDESGMPKERFSAEFPKEGPSILRIQQVVRGDSAAYFCASSNRLAGHETQYFGPGTRLLVL.

The rearrangement links TRBV4-2 to TRBJ1-6; D is unresolved. Trimming took off 0 bases at V and 13 bases at J, with 10 bases between the two ends. Germline V gives CDR1 LGHNA, CDR2 YNFKEQ. The CDR3 sequence is 13 residues long. CDR3 sequence: CASSQERRLPLHF. The DNA of the CDR3 is TGTGCCAGCAGCCAAGAGCGGAGGCTCCCCCTCCACTTT.

The chain recombines TRBV4-1 with TRBJ1-4; tentatively, D is TRBD1 (5 bases). V was trimmed by 4 bases and J by 4 bases, leaving 13 bases between them. The germline V gene has CDR1 MGHRA and CDR2 YSYEKL. The CDR3 totals 15 residues. CDR3 protein: CASSLGGGVNEKLFF. CDR3 nucleotides: TGCGCCAGCAGCCTCGGGGGTGGAGTTAATGAAAAACTGTTTTTT.

This clone is a singleton in its sample. The chain carries TRBV19 and TRBJ1-1; D remains ambiguous. This CDR3 has 15 residues. V lost 5 bases and J lost 0, with 13 bases in between. CDR1 LNHDA and CDR2 SQIVND come from the germline V gene (reference sequence). The CDR3 reads CASSGFSGLNTEAFF. In nucleotides, the CDR3 is TGTGCCAGTAGTGGGTTTTCGGGGTTGAACACTGAAGCTTTCTTT.

The table lists this clone with a count of one. The V gene is TRBV9, the J gene TRBJ2-3; 11 positions agree with TRBD2. Germline assignment: CDR1 SGDLS and CDR2 YYNGEE. This CDR3 is built from 15 residues. Trimming removed 0 bases from V and 4 bases from J; junction bases left unmatched: 1. The CDR3 loop is CASSVVAGGSDTQYF. Here the CDR3 DNA reads TGTGCCAGCAGCGTAGTAGCGGGGGGGTCAGATACGCAGTATTTT.

The genes are TRBV7-3 and TRBJ2-2; 7 bases align to TRBD2. CDR3 length: 15 amino acids. Germline V gene sequence: CDR1 SGHTA, CDR2 FQGTGA. The junction had 5 bases not matched to a gene; V was cut back by 4 bases and J by 3 bases. The CDR3 spells CASSYGGGYTGELFF. For the CDR3, the DNA is TGTGCCAGCAGCTACGGCGGGGGTTACACCGGGGAGCTGTTTTTT.

The chain recombines TRBV27 with TRBJ1-6; D might be TRBD1 (6 bases). The CDR3 has 14 residues. CDR1 and CDR2 (germline): MNHEY, SMNVEV (reference sequence). The V gene lost 2 bases and the J gene lost 6 bases, with 8 bases spanning the gap. The CDR3 nucleotides are TGTGCCAGCAGTTTAGGACAGCTTAATTCACCCCTCCACTTT. It specifies CASSLGQLNSPLHF.

The chain employs TRBV6-5 and TRBJ1-1; no definite D call. The V gene's germline CDR1 is MNHEY and CDR2 SVGAGI. The CDR3 is 13 residues long. Trimming left V 8 bases short and J 0 bases short, with 10 bases between. The CDR3 sequence is CASSYLLNTEAFF. CDR3 nucleotides: TGTGCCAGCTCCTATCTACTGAACACTGAAGCTTTCTTT.

This rearrangement joins TRBV23-1 to TRBJ1-1; 12 bases match TRBD1. TRBV23-1 is an ORF, and what it does is uncertain. This CDR3 is built from 18 residues. V trimming: 4 bases; J trimming: 0 bases; junction bases outside the gene matches: 9. CDR3 loop: CASSRTGQGAWVNTEAFF. The CDR3 bases are TGCGCCAGCAGTCGCACGGGACAGGGGGCTTGGGTGAACACTGAAGCTTTCTTT.

The chain combines TRBV2 with TRBJ1-4; TRBD1 is a possible D gene (5 bases). V dropped 5 bases and J dropped 0 bases, with 13 bases sitting between them. Germline lookup yields CDR1 SNHLY and CDR2 FYNNEI. The CDR3 has 16 residues. The CDR3 sequence: CASSRSGGATNEKLFF. The CDR3 nucleotides read TGTGCCAGCAGTAGGAGCGGGGGAGCAACTAATGAAAAACTGTTTTTT. The whole variable domain, remainder taken from reference TRBV2 and TRBJ1-4, is EPEVTQTPSHQVTQMGQEVILRCVPISNHLYFYWYRQILGQKVEFLVSFYNNEISEKSEIFDDQFSVERPDGSNFTLKIRSTKLEDSAMYFCASSRSGGATNEKLFFGSGTQLSVL.

This chain links TRBV7-9 with TRBJ1-2; D is unresolved. CDR3 size: 16 residues. The germline gives CDR1 SEHNR, CDR2 FQNEAQ (reference sequence). The V gene lost 0 bases and the J gene lost 1 base, with 12 bases spanning the gap. CDR3: CASSLARGLNNYGYTF. CDR3 DNA sequence: TGTGCCAGCAGCTTAGCGCGAGGGTTAAATAACTATGGCTACACCTTC. The variable domain in full, completed from reference TRBV7-9 and TRBJ1-2, reads DTGVSQNPRHKITKRGQNVTFRCDPISEHNRLYWYRQTLGQGPEFLTYFQNEAQLEKSRLLSDRFSAERPKGSFSTLEIQRTEQGDSAMYLCASSLARGLNNYGYTFGSGTRLTVV.

In this sample, this clone turned up a few times. The genes are TRBV11-3 and TRBJ1-6, with D perhaps TRBD1 (6 bases). Trimming pared 3 bases from V and 9 bases from J, leaving 9 bases between. Germline CDR1 is SGHNT and CDR2 is YENEEA. There are 13 residues in the CDR3. The CDR3 sequence is CASSLTGGSPLHF. CDR3 in DNA: TGTGCCAGCAGCTTGACAGGCGGTTCACCCCTCCACTTT.

This clone was seen a handful of times. The chain is built from TRBV10-3 and TRBJ2-1; 8 bases map to TRBD1. This CDR3 has 15 residues. V lost 6 bases and J lost 5; bases outside the gene matches: 9. Germline lookup yields CDR1 ENHRY and CDR2 SYGVKD. CDR3 sequence: CAIRGSTGDDNEQFF. The CDR3 region has the DNA TGTGCCATCAGAGGATCGACAGGGGATGACAATGAGCAGTTCTTC.

V usage is TRBV6-1 and J usage is TRBJ2-1; 9 bases agree with TRBD2. With V trimmed by 4 bases and J by 2 bases, 12 bases remained unmatched. CDR3 size: 18 residues. Germline-derived CDR1 and CDR2 are MNHNS and SASEGT. The CDR3, as DNA: TGTGCCAGCAGTGCATGGAATGCCTTAGCGGGGGCCTACAATGAGCAGTTCTTC. Its translation: CASSAWNALAGAYNEQFF.